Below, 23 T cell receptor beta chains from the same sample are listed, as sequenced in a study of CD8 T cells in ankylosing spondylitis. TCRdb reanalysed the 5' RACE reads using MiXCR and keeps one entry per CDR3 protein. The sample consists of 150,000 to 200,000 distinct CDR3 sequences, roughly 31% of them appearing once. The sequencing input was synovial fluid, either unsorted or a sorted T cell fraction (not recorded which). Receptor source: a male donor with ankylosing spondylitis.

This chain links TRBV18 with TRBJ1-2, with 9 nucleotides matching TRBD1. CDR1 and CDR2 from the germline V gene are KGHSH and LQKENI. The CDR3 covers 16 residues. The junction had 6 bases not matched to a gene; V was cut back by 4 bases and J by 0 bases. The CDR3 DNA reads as TGTGCCAGCTCACGGGGACAGGGACGCCCTAACTATGGCTACACCTTC. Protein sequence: CASSRGQGRPNYGYTF.

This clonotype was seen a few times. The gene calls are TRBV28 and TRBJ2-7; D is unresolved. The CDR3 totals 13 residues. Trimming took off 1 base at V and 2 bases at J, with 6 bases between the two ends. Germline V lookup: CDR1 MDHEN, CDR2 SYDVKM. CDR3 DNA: TGTGCCAGCAGTTTATCTACCACCTACGAGCAGTACTTC. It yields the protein CASSLSTTYEQYF.

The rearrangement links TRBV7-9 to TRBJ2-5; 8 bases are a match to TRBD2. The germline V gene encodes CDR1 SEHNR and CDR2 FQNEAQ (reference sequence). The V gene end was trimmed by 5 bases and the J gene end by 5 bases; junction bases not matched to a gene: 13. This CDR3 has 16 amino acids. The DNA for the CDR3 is TGTGCCAGCAGCCCCCTACTAGCGGTGCTTGGGGAGACCCAGTACTTC. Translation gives CASSPLLAVLGETQYF.

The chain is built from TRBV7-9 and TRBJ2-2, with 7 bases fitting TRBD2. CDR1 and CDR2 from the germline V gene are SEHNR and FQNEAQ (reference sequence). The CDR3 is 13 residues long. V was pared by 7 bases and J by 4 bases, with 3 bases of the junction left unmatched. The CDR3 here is CASTREATGELFF. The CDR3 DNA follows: TGTGCCAGCACCCGGGAGGCCACCGGGGAGCTGTTTTTT.

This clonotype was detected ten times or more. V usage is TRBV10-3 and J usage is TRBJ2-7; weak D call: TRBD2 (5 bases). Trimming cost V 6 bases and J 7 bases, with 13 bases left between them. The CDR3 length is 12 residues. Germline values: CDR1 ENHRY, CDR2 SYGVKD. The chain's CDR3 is CAISLGSPEQYF. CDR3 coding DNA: TGTGCCATCAGCTTGGGGAGTCCTGAGCAGTACTTC.

The CDR3 here is CASSLDTWDRGREQFF. Here the CDR3 DNA reads TGCGCCAGCAGCTTGGATACTTGGGACAGGGGGCGGGAGCAGTTCTTC. This chain joins TRBV5-1 and TRBJ2-1; 12 bases are shared with TRBD1. In germline, CDR1 is SGHRS, CDR2 YFSETQ. Unmatched junction bases numbered 8, after V lost 0 bases and J lost 10 bases. The CDR3 runs 16 residues.

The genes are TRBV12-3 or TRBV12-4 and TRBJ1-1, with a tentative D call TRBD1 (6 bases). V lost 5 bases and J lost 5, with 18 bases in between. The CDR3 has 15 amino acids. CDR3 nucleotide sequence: TGTGCCAGCAGTCCGAACAGGGCGGAGGGGACTGAAGCTTTCTTT. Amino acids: CASSPNRAEGTEAFF.

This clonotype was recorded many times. CDR3 residues: CSANTRLAGTDTQYF. The CDR3 region has the DNA TGCAGTGCTAATACCCGACTAGCAGGGACAGATACGCAGTATTTT. The J gene is TRBJ2-3, the V gene TRBV20-1; 7 bases match TRBD2. This CDR3 has 15 residues. Per germline, CDR1 DFQATT and CDR2 SNEGSKA (reference sequence). V shed 4 bases and J 3 bases; nucleotides not matched to a gene: 10.

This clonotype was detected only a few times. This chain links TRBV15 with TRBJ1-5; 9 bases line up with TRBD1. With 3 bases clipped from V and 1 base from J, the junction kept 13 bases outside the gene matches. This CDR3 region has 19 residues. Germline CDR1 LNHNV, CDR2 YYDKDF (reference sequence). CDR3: CATSRDWATGGNSNQPQHF. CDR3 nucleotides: TGTGCCACCAGCAGGGATTGGGCGACAGGGGGAAACAGCAATCAGCCCCAGCATTTT.

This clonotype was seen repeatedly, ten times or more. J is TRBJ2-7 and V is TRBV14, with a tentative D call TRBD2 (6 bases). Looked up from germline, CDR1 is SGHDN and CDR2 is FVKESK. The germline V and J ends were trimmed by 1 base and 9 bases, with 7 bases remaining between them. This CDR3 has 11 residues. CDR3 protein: CASSQGTTQYF. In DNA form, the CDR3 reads TGTGCCAGCAGCCAAGGGACTACGCAGTACTTC.

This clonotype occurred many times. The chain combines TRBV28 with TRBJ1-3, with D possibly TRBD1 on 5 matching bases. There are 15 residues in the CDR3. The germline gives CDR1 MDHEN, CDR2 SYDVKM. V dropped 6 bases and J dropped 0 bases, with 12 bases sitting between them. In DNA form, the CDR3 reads TGTGCCAGCAGATCCGGGGGTTCCTCTGGAAACACCATATATTTT. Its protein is CASRSGGSSGNTIYF.

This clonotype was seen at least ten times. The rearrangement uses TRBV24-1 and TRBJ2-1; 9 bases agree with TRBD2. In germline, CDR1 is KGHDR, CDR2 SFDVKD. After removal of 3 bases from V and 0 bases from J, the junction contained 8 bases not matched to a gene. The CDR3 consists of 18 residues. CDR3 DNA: TGTGCCACCAGTGATCGTGAAAAGCGGGGGGCCTCCTACAATGAGCAGTTCTTC. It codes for CATSDREKRGASYNEQFF.

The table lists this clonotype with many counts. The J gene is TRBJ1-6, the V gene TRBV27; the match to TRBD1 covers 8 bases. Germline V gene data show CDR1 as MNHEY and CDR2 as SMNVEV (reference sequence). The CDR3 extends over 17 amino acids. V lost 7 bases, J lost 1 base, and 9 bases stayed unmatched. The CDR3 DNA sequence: TGTGCCAGCACACTGACAGGGGTGCGGTCCTATAATTCACCCCTCCACTTT. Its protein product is CASTLTGVRSYNSPLHF.

The chain's CDR3 is CASSRQGLGTEAFF. The CDR3 coding sequence is TGTGCCAGCAGTCGACAGGGATTGGGCACTGAAGCTTTCTTT. The chain has TRBV2 and TRBJ1-1, with 7 bases fitting TRBD1. The CDR3 sequence is 14 residues long. CDR1 is SNHLY, CDR2 FYNNEI, per germline. J was trimmed by 4 bases and V by 5 bases; bases with no gene match: 7.

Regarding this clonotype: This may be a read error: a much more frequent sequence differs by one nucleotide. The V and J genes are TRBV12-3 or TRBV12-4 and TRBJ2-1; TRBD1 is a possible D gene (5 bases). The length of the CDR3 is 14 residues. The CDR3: CTSSPIGQGGEQFF. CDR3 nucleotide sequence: TGTACCAGCAGCCCCATTGGGCAGGGCGGTGAGCAGTTCTTC.

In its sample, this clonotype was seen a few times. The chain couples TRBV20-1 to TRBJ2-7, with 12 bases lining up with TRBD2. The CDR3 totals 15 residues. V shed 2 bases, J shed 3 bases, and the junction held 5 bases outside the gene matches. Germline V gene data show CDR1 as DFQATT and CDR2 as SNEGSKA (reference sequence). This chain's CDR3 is CSARPGLAGYYEQYF. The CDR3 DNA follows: TGCAGTGCTAGACCCGGACTAGCGGGGTACTACGAGCAGTACTTC.

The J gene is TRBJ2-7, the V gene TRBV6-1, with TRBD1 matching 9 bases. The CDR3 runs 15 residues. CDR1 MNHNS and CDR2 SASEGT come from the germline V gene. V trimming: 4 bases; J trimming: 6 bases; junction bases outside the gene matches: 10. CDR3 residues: CASSGLPGTGSEQYF. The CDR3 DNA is TGTGCCAGCAGTGGACTTCCCGGGACAGGGAGCGAGCAGTACTTC.

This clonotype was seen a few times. DNA for the CDR3: TGTGCCAGCAGCCCCAGTGGTAGCGGGAGTTACGAGCAGTACTTC. Translated: CASSPSGSGSYEQYF. The V gene is TRBV14, the J gene TRBJ2-7; 9 bases line up with TRBD2. CDR3 length: 15 residues. Germline trimming cut 4 bases from V and 4 bases from J; bases unmatched to any gene: 8. The germline CDR1 and CDR2 sequences are SGHDN and FVKESK.

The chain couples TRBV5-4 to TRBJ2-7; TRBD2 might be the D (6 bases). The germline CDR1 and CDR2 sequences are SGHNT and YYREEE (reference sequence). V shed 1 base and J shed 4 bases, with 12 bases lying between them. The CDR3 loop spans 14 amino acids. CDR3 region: CASSLSGSSYEQYF. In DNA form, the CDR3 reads TGTGCCAGCAGCTTGTCCGGGAGTTCGTACGAGCAGTACTTC.

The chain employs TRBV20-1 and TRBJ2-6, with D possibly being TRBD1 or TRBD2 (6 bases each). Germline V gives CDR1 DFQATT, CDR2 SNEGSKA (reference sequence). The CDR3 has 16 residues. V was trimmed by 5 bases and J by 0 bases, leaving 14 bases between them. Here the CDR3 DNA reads TGCAGTGCTCCTGCGGGACACTACTCTGGGGCCAACGTCCTGACTTTC. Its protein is CSAPAGHYSGANVLTF.

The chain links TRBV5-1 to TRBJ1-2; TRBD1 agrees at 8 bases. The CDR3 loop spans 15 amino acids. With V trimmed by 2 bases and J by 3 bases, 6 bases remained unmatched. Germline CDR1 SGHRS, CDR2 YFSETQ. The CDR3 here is CASSFQGAQDYGYTF. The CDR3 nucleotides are TGCGCCAGCAGCTTCCAGGGGGCGCAGGACTATGGCTACACCTTC.

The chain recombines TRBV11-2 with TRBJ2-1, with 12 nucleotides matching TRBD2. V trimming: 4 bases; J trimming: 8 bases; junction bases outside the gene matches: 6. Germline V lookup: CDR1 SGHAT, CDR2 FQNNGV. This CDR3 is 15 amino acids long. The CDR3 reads CASSSLAGGRDEQFF. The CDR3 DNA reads TGTGCCAGCAGCTCTCTAGCGGGAGGGAGGGATGAGCAGTTCTTC.

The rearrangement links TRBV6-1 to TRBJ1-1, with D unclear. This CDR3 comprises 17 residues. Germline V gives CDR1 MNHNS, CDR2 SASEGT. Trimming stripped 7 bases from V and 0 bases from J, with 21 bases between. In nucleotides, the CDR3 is TGTGCCAGCAAGACGGGGTCAGCTGGGGTCATGAACACTGAAGCTTTCTTT. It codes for CASKTGSAGVMNTEAFF.